This TCR beta chain was sequenced during a study of blood T cell repertoires in COVID-19. The method was immunoSEQ multiplex PCR; TCRdb's version includes in-frame clones alone and lacks a portion of them. The sample records about 15,000 clones, about 78% being singletons. Per germline, CDR1 SNHLY and CDR2 FYNNEI. CDR3 length: 13 amino acids. V gave up 11 bases and J gave up 14 bases, with 22 bases separating them. The sample taken for sequencing was peripheral blood. The origin of this receptor is a human donor in a cohort sampled during active COVID-19. The chain couples TRBV2 to TRBJ1-6; no reliable D call. The CDR3 is CAGSGFSAYSLHF. CDR3 nucleotide sequence: TGTGCCGGTTCAGGCTTCTCGGCTTATTCCCTCCACTTT.